This T cell receptor (beta chain) was found in a study of cytomegalovirus exposure and HLA in healthy donors. General study findings and limits: A later analysis linked a missense variant in DCLRE1C to the trimming of TCR beta V and J genes. Most TCR sequences proved rare, with some public TCRs found in many donors.

PCR used 60 Vbeta primers and 13 Jbeta primers. TCRdb's table, derived via immunoSEQ multiplex PCR, lists solely in-frame clones and lacks some. The table has 55,000 to 80,000 clones, roughly four fifths seen once. This CDR3 region has 14 residues. The germline gives CDR1 SGHNT, CDR2 YYREEE (reference sequence). J was trimmed by 5 bases and V by 5 bases; bases with no gene match: 9. A word on this clone: Its antigen is undetermined.

The chain is built from TRBV5-4 and TRBJ1-2, with TRBD1 matching over 7 bases. The receptor was derived from a young man in good health and CMV-seronegative. Sequenced: PBMCs. CDR3 sequence (DNA): TGTGCCAGCAGTTCAACGGGCAGGGGGTATGGCTACACCTTC. It translates to CASSSTGRGYGYTF. Complete variable domain (other parts from reference TRBV5-4 and TRBJ1-2): ETGVTQSPTHLIKTRGQQVTLRCSSQSGHNTVSWYQQALGQGPQFIFQYYREEENGRGNFPPRFSGLQFPNYSSELNVNALELDDSALYLCASSSTGRGYGYTFGSGTRLTVV.